Included here is one T cell receptor (beta chain) sequence, with context. The source of the sample is a study of T cell responses to AZD1222 COVID-19 vaccine. Second-dose recipients at about 4 or about 12 weeks were treated as one pooled group. Produced via immunoSEQ multiplex PCR; TCRdb's table is partial and in-frame only. The sample holds some 86,000 clones, about nine tenths seen once. The TCR was taken from an adult who received the AZD1222 COVID-19 vaccine. Sequences were derived from peripheral blood, sampled 28 days after the second AZD1222 dose.

The CDR3: CASSDGRQGAYGYTF. CDR3 in DNA: TGTGCCAGCAGCGACGGTCGTCAGGGGGCCTATGGCTACACCTTC. This chain joins TRBV28 and TRBJ1-2, with 8 bases fitting TRBD1. Germline CDR1 reads MDHEN; CDR2 reads SYDVKM. The CDR3 contains 15 residues. Germline trimming cut 6 bases from V and 4 bases from J; bases unmatched to any gene: 10.